The 21 T cell receptor beta chains below were found in one sample sequenced in a study of OX40 agonist ivuxolimab in advanced cancers. Profiling relied on immunoSEQ multiplex PCR, and the TCRdb table lists in-frame clones only, not all of them. The table includes more than 100,000 clones, 93% detected once. The sequenced sample was CD4+ or CD8+ T cells sorted from blood, obtained in a trial of the OX40 agonist ivuxolimab. These receptors all stem from an adult with an advanced solid tumor such as melanoma, head and neck, liver or kidney cancer.

The V call is TRBV7-9, the J call TRBJ2-7, with D perhaps TRBD1 (6 bases). Trimming removed 2 bases at V and 6 bases at J, with 11 bases between. This CDR3 has 13 residues. Germline-derived CDR1 and CDR2 are SEHNR and FQNEAQ (reference sequence). CDR3 amino acids: CASSLRLGGEQYF. The CDR3 nucleotides read TGTGCCAGCAGCTTACGGTTAGGGGGCGAGCAGTACTTC.

V usage is TRBV6-5 and J usage is TRBJ1-2; possibly TRBD1 for D (5 bases). V was shortened by 2 bases and J by 4 bases, with 11 bases between the two germline ends. Germline V lookup: CDR1 MNHEY, CDR2 SVGAGI. CDR3 length: 14 residues. CDR3 nucleotides: TGTGCCAGCAGTTACGGGGGGGGAAGCTATGGCTACACCTTC. This gives the protein CASSYGGGSYGYTF.

This clone has more than one count but fewer than ten. The chain joins TRBV2 to TRBJ1-6; 8 nucleotides agree with TRBD1. Trimming removed 9 bases from V and 6 bases from J; junction bases left unmatched: 4. The CDR3 is made up of 13 amino acids. CDR1 is SNHLY and CDR2 is FYNNEI in the germline V gene. The CDR3 bases are TGTGCCAGATGGACAGGGTTTAATTCACCCCTCCACTTT. Translating gives CARWTGFNSPLHF.

The chain is built from TRBV11-2 and TRBJ1-1; TRBD1 is a possible D gene (6 bases). Trimming took off 3 bases at V and 9 bases at J, with 11 bases between the two ends. In germline, CDR1 is SGHAT, CDR2 FQNNGV. The length of the CDR3 is 12 residues. DNA for the CDR3: TGTGCCAGCAGCTTGGGGGGCCCCAAAGCTTTCTTT. Translated: CASSLGGPKAFF.

This clone has a single count. The chain joins TRBV10-1 to TRBJ2-2; maybe TRBD2 (6 bases). Trimming pared 3 bases from V and 5 bases from J, leaving 7 bases between. Per the germline V gene, CDR1 is WNHNN and CDR2 is SYGVQD (reference sequence). CDR3 length equals 13 residues. CDR3 nucleotides: TGCGCCAGCAGTGACGCGGGGACCGGGGAGCTGTTTTTT. The encoded protein is CASSDAGTGELFF.

The gene calls are TRBV7-3 and TRBJ1-2, with a possible D match to TRBD1 (6 bases). The length of the CDR3 is 16 residues. Trimming removed 2 bases at V and 2 bases at J, with 15 bases between. Per germline, CDR1 SGHTA and CDR2 FQGTGA. The CDR3 sequence is CASSLGGRAPNYGYTF. As DNA, the CDR3 is TGTGCCAGCAGCTTAGGGGGCAGGGCCCCAAACTATGGCTACACCTTC.

This sequence joins TRBV25-1 and TRBJ1-2, with 8 bases matching TRBD1. The V and J ends lost 8 bases and 5 bases, in that order; junction bases with no gene match: 13. CDR1 and CDR2 (germline): MGHDK, SYGVNS. The CDR3 sequence is 15 residues long. The CDR3 spells CASGGFPGGTYGYTF. For the CDR3, the DNA is TGTGCCAGCGGAGGGTTCCCAGGGGGCACATATGGCTACACCTTC.

The rearrangement joins TRBV28 to TRBJ1-5, with a possible D match to TRBD1 (6 bases). The CDR3 sequence is 17 residues long. V shed 3 bases and J shed 0 bases, with 15 bases lying between them. Per germline, CDR1 MDHEN and CDR2 SYDVKM. In nucleotides, the CDR3 is TGTGCCAGCAGTTTGGGCTTTACAGGGCGTAGCAATCAGCCCCAGCATTTT. The encoded protein is CASSLGFTGRSNQPQHF.

The CDR3 protein is CASSGDVHIQYF. CDR3 sequence (DNA): TGTGCCAGCAGCGGGGACGTTCACATTCAGTACTTC. The chain links TRBV2 to TRBJ2-4; D tentatively reads TRBD1 or TRBD2 (5 bases each). There are 12 residues in the CDR3. V lost 6 bases to trimming and J lost 8 bases, with 11 bases between them. The germline V gene encodes CDR1 SNHLY and CDR2 FYNNEI.

The chain employs TRBV7-2 and TRBJ1-4, with D uncertain. This CDR3 is built from 15 residues. Germline V gene data show CDR1 as SGHTA and CDR2 as FQGNSA. The germline V and J ends were trimmed by 1 base and 2 bases, with 8 bases remaining between them. CDR3 loop: CASSLVQATNEKLFF. The CDR3 bases are TGTGCCAGCAGCTTAGTCCAGGCGACTAATGAAAAACTGTTTTTT.

The chain has TRBV7-8 and TRBJ1-1, with 7 bases identical to TRBD1. Germline loops: CDR1 SGHVS, CDR2 FQNEAQ. CDR3 size: 13 residues. J was trimmed by 3 bases and V by 5 bases; bases with no gene match: 3. DNA for the CDR3: TGTGCCAGCAGCCAGGGGGGGTACACTGAAGCTTTCTTT. Translated, it gives CASSQGGYTEAFF.

This chain joins TRBV18 and TRBJ1-1; D is unresolved. Germline V gene data show CDR1 as KGHSH and CDR2 as LQKENI. This CDR3 is 13 amino acids long. Trimming left V 6 bases short and J 0 bases short, with 8 bases between. In nucleotides, the CDR3 is TGTGCCAGCTCCCCCGCGGTGAACACTGAAGCTTTCTTT. It codes for CASSPAVNTEAFF.

This chain uses TRBV5-1 with TRBJ2-3; D may correspond to TRBD1 or TRBD2 (5 bases each). Per germline, CDR1 SGHRS and CDR2 YFSETQ. Trimming took off 0 bases at V and 4 bases at J, with 21 bases between the two ends. The CDR3 has 18 amino acids. CDR3 residues: CASSLDPPGGSWPDTQYF. The DNA of the CDR3 is TGCGCCAGCAGCTTGGATCCTCCTGGGGGTTCTTGGCCAGATACGCAGTATTTT.

This chain connects TRBV5-1 to TRBJ1-1; D ambiguous. The CDR3 covers 15 residues. Germline CDR1 and CDR2: SGHRS and YFSETQ. V gave up 0 bases and J gave up 0 bases, with 9 bases separating them. CDR3 in DNA: TGCGCCAGCAGCTTGGTACGGGCTATGAACACTGAAGCTTTCTTT. Amino acid sequence: CASSLVRAMNTEAFF.

The CDR3 loop reads CASSRPRASERELFF. CDR3 DNA: TGTGCCAGCAGCAGGCCCAGGGCATCTGAGCGGGAGCTGTTTTTT. V gene TRBV13 combines with J gene TRBJ2-2; a possible D gene is TRBD1 (5 bases). CDR1 and CDR2 from the germline V gene are PRHDT and FYEKMQ (reference sequence). V was clipped by 5 bases and J by 9 bases, with 19 bases between them. The CDR3 loop spans 15 amino acids.

This clone was counted between two and nine times. The chain recombines TRBV7-9 with TRBJ1-1; 7 positions agree with TRBD1. CDR1 is SEHNR, CDR2 FQNEAQ, per germline (reference sequence). This CDR3 has 13 residues. In nucleotides, the CDR3 is TGTGGAAAGACCCGGGACAGTAACACTGAAGCTTTCTTT. Translating gives CGKTRDSNTEAFF.

The V gene is TRBV6-5, the J gene TRBJ2-7, with TRBD1 matching over 7 bases. The CDR3 totals 15 residues. Germline values: CDR1 MNHEY, CDR2 SVGAGI. V shed 5 bases, J shed 6 bases, and the junction held 13 bases outside the gene matches. The CDR3 coding sequence is TGTGCCAGCAGTCAGCAGGGGACAGTCGCCCTCGAGCAGTACTTC. Protein product: CASSQQGTVALEQYF.

This chain links TRBV11-2 with TRBJ2-5; TRBD2 is a possible D gene (6 bases). The CDR3 spans 13 residues. Deletions cut 4 bases from V and 5 bases from J, with 11 bases between. Germline CDR1 reads SGHAT; CDR2 reads FQNNGV. This CDR3 is CASSSVGGETQYF. The CDR3 coding sequence is TGTGCCAGCAGCTCAGTTGGGGGGGAGACCCAGTACTTC.

This chain uses TRBV9 with TRBJ1-1; D not resolved. V lost 1 base and J lost 2, with 9 bases in between. Germline CDR1 reads SGDLS; CDR2 reads YYNGEE. The CDR3 is made up of 14 amino acids. CDR3 region: CASSVRSANTEAFF. In DNA, the CDR3 is TGTGCCAGCAGCGTAAGGAGCGCCAACACTGAAGCTTTCTTT. Drawing the rest from reference TRBV9 and TRBJ1-1, the complete variable domain is DSGVTQTPKHLITATGQRVTLRCSPRSGDLSVYWYQQSLDQGLQFLIQYYNGEERAKGNILERFSAQQFPDLHSELNLSSLELGDSALYFCASSVRSANTEAFFGQGTRLTVV.

This clone was detected once. The chain couples TRBV10-1 to TRBJ2-7; unclear D gene. This CDR3 spans 14 amino acids. Germline V gives CDR1 WNHNN, CDR2 SYGVQD (reference sequence). Trimming took off 2 bases at V and 5 bases at J, with 13 bases between the two ends. In DNA form, the CDR3 reads TGCGCCAGCAGTGAGCGCCAACGAGGCCACGAGCAGTACTTC. Translation: CASSERQRGHEQYF.

The V gene is TRBV28, the J gene TRBJ2-7, with D perhaps TRBD2 (5 bases). V dropped 6 bases and J dropped 2 bases, with 14 bases sitting between them. Germline CDR1 and CDR2: MDHEN and SYDVKM. The CDR3 sequence is 14 residues long. The CDR3 region has the DNA TGTGCCAGCAGCCCCCCGGGATTCACCTACGAGCAGTACTTC. Protein sequence: CASSPPGFTYEQYF.